The 19 T cell receptor beta chains listed next were all sequenced from one sample in a study of shared clonotypes between healthy human individuals. The naive CD8 subset, CD45RO-negative cells positively selected for CCR7, excluded terminally differentiated effector memory CD45RA+ cells. Sequencing was performed with immunoSEQ multiplex PCR; in TCRdb, only in-frame clones are kept and a portion is missing. The table has hundreds of thousands of clones, 95% to 97% seen once. Sequencing was carried out using naive CD8+ T cells sorted from blood. The receptors originated from a woman aged 25-40 years in good health.

The V call is TRBV19, the J call TRBJ2-1; D ambiguous. Germline V gene lookup returns CDR1 LNHDA and CDR2 SQIVND (reference sequence). Trimming removed 6 bases from V and 0 bases from J, with 3 bases in between. The CDR3 loop spans 12 amino acids. The CDR3 coding sequence is TGTGCCAGTAGGACCTCCTACAATGAGCAGTTCTTC. Translated: CASRTSYNEQFF.

The J gene is TRBJ1-3, the V gene TRBV9; D ambiguous. Germline CDR1 SGDLS, CDR2 YYNGEE. The CDR3 loop spans 18 amino acids. Trimming cost V 4 bases and J 0 bases, with 20 bases left between them. The CDR3 bases are TGTGCCAGCAGCCCGAGCCCCCGGTCGCTTAGCTCTGGAAACACCATATATTTT. It codes for CASSPSPRSLSSGNTIYF.

The CDR3 loop reads CASSPGDLLYEQYF. CDR3 DNA: TGTGCCAGCAGCCCAGGGGACTTGCTCTACGAGCAGTACTTC. The chain couples TRBV5-6 to TRBJ2-7; tentatively, D is TRBD1 or TRBD2 (6 bases each). CDR3 length: 14 residues. The germline CDR1 and CDR2 sequences are SGHDT and YYEEEE. The V gene lost 4 bases and the J gene lost 3 bases, with 14 bases spanning the gap.

CDR3 residues: CASSTTGFSGQPQHF. CDR3 sequence (DNA): TGTGCCAGTAGTACTACAGGGTTCTCGGGTCAGCCCCAGCATTTT. V is TRBV19 and J is TRBJ1-5, with D perhaps matching TRBD1 (6 bases). CDR3 length equals 15 residues. V was trimmed by 4 bases and J by 6 bases, leaving 16 bases between them. CDR1 is LNHDA, CDR2 SQIVND, per germline (reference sequence).

The rearrangement links TRBV4-1 to TRBJ2-7; D tentatively fits TRBD1 or TRBD2 (5 bases each). CDR1 and CDR2 from the germline V gene are MGHRA and YSYEKL. The CDR3 extends over 17 amino acids. V dropped 4 bases and J dropped 1 base, with 20 bases sitting between them. In nucleotides, the CDR3 is TGCGCCAGCAGCCCGGGGCATTGGGCTTCTGAATCCTACGAGCAGTACTTC. This gives the protein CASSPGHWASESYEQYF.

The chain couples TRBV5-6 to TRBJ2-3; D gene unclear. CDR1 is SGHDT, CDR2 YYEEEE, per germline. The V and J ends lost 4 bases and 1 base respectively, with 16 bases between them. CDR3 length: 16 residues. The CDR3 sequence is CASSPYGSGGTDTQYF. The CDR3 region has the DNA TGTGCCAGCAGCCCATACGGCTCCGGTGGCACAGATACGCAGTATTTT.

The chain has TRBV5-4 and TRBJ2-2; 9 bases line up with TRBD1. Trimming removed 3 bases from V and 1 base from J; junction bases left unmatched: 7. Germline lookup yields CDR1 SGHNT and CDR2 YYREEE (reference sequence). The CDR3 loop spans 17 amino acids. The CDR3 is CASSSSGQGLNTGELFF. Here the CDR3 DNA reads TGTGCCAGCAGCTCCTCCGGACAGGGGTTGAACACCGGGGAGCTGTTTTTT.

The chain recombines TRBV5-1 with TRBJ2-7, with D unclear. The CDR3 has 12 amino acids. The ends were cut back, 1 base at V and 5 bases at J, with 7 bases in the middle. Germline V lookup: CDR1 SGHRS, CDR2 YFSETQ. CDR3 amino acids: CASSLIGDEQYF. The CDR3 DNA reads as TGCGCCAGCAGCTTGATTGGGGACGAGCAGTACTTC.

The genes are TRBV19 and TRBJ1-5; D is uncertain. CDR1 and CDR2 from the germline V gene are LNHDA and SQIVND (reference sequence). This CDR3 has 15 residues. The germline V and J ends were trimmed by 0 bases and 1 base, with 7 bases remaining between them. The CDR3 sequence: CASSIDHESNQPQHF. CDR3 DNA: TGTGCCAGTAGTATAGACCACGAAAGCAATCAGCCCCAGCATTTT.

J is TRBJ2-3 and V is TRBV7-3; D call uncertain. CDR3 length equals 12 residues. In germline, CDR1 is SGHTA, CDR2 FQGTGA. V lost 4 bases and J 3 bases, leaving 5 bases between the germline ends. For the CDR3, the DNA is TGTGCCAGCAGCTCGTTAACAGATACGCAGTATTTT. It codes for CASSSLTDTQYF.

The chain uses TRBV29-1 and TRBJ1-4; TRBD1 matches at 12 bases. CDR3 length: 14 residues. Germline lookup yields CDR1 SQVTM and CDR2 ANQGSEA. Trimming took 3 bases from V and 8 from J; bases not matched to a gene: 4. CDR3 bases: TGCAGCGTTGATAGGGGGACAGGGGGCGAAAAACTGTTTTTT. This codes for CSVDRGTGGEKLFF.

V gene TRBV28 combines with J gene TRBJ1-1, with 7 nucleotides matching TRBD1. The V gene's germline CDR1 is MDHEN and CDR2 SYDVKM. After removal of 6 bases from V and 1 base from J, the junction contained 5 bases not matched to a gene. This CDR3 spans 14 amino acids. CDR3 coding DNA: TGTGCCAGCAGCCTGACAGGGACGAACACTGAAGCTTTCTTT. Protein: CASSLTGTNTEAFF.

V and J are TRBV11-2 and TRBJ2-7; D not certain. Trimming removed 5 bases from V and 0 bases from J, with 17 bases in between. The CDR3 runs to 16 residues. CDR1 and CDR2 from the germline V gene are SGHAT and FQNNGV. In DNA form, the CDR3 reads TGTGCCAGCAGCCCCTTTCAGGCAGAGAGCTCCTACGAGCAGTACTTC. The encoded protein is CASSPFQAESSYEQYF.

The genes are TRBV13 and TRBJ2-7; 10 positions match TRBD1. Per the germline V gene, CDR1 is PRHDT and CDR2 is FYEKMQ (reference sequence). The CDR3 runs 16 residues. The V and J ends lost 5 bases and 2 bases, in that order; junction bases with no gene match: 9. The CDR3 here is CASSTYEGQGPYEQYF. DNA for the CDR3: TGTGCCAGCAGCACGTATGAGGGACAGGGGCCCTACGAGCAGTACTTC.

The rearrangement joins TRBV28 to TRBJ1-2, with unresolved D. The CDR3 has 12 amino acids. The V gene's germline CDR1 is MDHEN and CDR2 SYDVKM. Trimming shortened V by 6 bases and J by 2 bases, and 7 bases separated the two germline ends. CDR3 DNA: TGTGCCAGCAGGTCCTTGAACTATGGCTACACCTTC. It specifies CASRSLNYGYTF.

The CDR3 loop is CATRFDTGELFF. The CDR3, as DNA: TGTGCCACACGGTTCGACACCGGGGAGCTGTTTTTT. The chain carries TRBV28 and TRBJ2-2, with D hard to call. Germline loops: CDR1 MDHEN, CDR2 SYDVKM. This CDR3 comprises 12 residues. Deletions cut 10 bases from V and 3 bases from J, with 9 bases between. Drawing the rest from reference TRBV28 and TRBJ2-2, the complete variable domain is DVKVTQSSRYLVKRTGEKVFLECVQDMDHENMFWYRQDPGLGLRLIYFSYDVKMKEKGDIPEGYSVSREKKERFSLILESASTNQTSMYLCATRFDTGELFFGEGSRLTVL.

This chain uses TRBV2 with TRBJ2-7; D gene uncertain. This CDR3 is 12 amino acids long. Germline V gives CDR1 SNHLY, CDR2 FYNNEI. The V end lost 4 bases, the J end lost 4 bases, and 8 bases lay between the germline ends. CDR3: CASSGLTYEQYF. The CDR3 DNA is TGTGCCAGCAGTGGGCTGACTTACGAGCAGTACTTC.

This clone was counted a single time. The chain couples TRBV19 to TRBJ2-1; the D is unclear. Germline-derived CDR1 and CDR2 are LNHDA and SQIVND (reference sequence). Trimming removed 5 bases at V and 0 bases at J, with 14 bases between. The CDR3 covers 16 residues. As DNA, the CDR3 is TGTGCCAGTAGTGCCACCCCAACCAGCTCCTACAATGAGCAGTTCTTC. Its translation: CASSATPTSSYNEQFF.

This chain links TRBV28 with TRBJ2-2; perhaps TRBD2 as D (6 bases). Per the germline V gene, CDR1 is MDHEN and CDR2 is SYDVKM. Trimming took 7 bases from V and 8 from J, leaving 20 bases between them. CDR3 length equals 15 residues. CDR3 in DNA: TGTGCCAGCACCGGCTCAGCGGGCCGCTCTGGGGAGCTGTTTTTT. Translating gives CASTGSAGRSGELFF.